The clone carrying this TCR beta chain was found many times. Antigen unknown. This CDR3 has 16 residues. Trimming cost V 5 bases and J 4 bases, with 17 bases left between them. Germline V gene data show CDR1 as SGHAT and CDR2 as FQNNGV. The data derive from a study of neurological immune-mediated disorders. General study points: The multiple sclerosis repertoire cluster lacked an association with any feature, whether clinical or MRI. Among expanded clones, no CDR3 amino acid sequences were shared across subjects, a pattern suggesting private repertoires in all groups. One related-CDR3 cluster, found by phylogenetic grouping, held repertoires of 18 of 34 multiple sclerosis patients and is a possible signature.

cDNA synthesis was performed by 5'RACE with 10-nucleotide random UMIs. A single record per CDR3 protein comes from TCRdb applying MiXCR to the 5' RACE reads. The sample consists of some 70,000 distinct CDR3 sequences, 3.4% of them appearing once. This receptor was identified in a man aged 35 to 55 with multiple sclerosis. The gene calls are TRBV11-2 and TRBJ2-2; D is perhaps TRBD1 (6 bases). The sequencing sample was made of PBMCs. The CDR3 region is CASSNPYRVLTGELFF. The CDR3 region has the DNA TGTGCCAGCAGCAACCCGTACAGGGTTCTCACCGGGGAGCTGTTTTTT.